These 4 T cell receptor beta chains originate from one sample sequenced in a study of cytomegalovirus exposure and HLA in healthy donors (dated by TCRdb to between 2016 and 2019). The method was the immunoSEQ multiplex PCR assay. For the multiplex PCR, a mixture combining 60 forward primers for TCR Vbeta segments and 13 reverse primers for TCR Jbeta segments was used. Entries here come from immuneACCESS through TCRdb and include only in-frame sequences with V and J called. Some clones fail to appear in such tables; in the studies checked, an unresolved V gene covers under half of the shortfall, and the cause of the remainder is unknown. A total of about 190,000 clones appear in this sample, 75% to 90% of them only once. Clones ranked in the top ten supply around 1.5% of the sample. Sequencing was done on a sample of PBMCs. Receptors originate from a man in his fifties in good health and CMV-seronegative.

V usage is TRBV6-5 and J usage is TRBJ1-6; 7 nucleotides align to TRBD1. The germline V gene encodes CDR1 MNHEY and CDR2 SVGAGI. The CDR3 contains 15 residues. Trimming at V came to 6 bases and at J to 7 bases, leaving 9 bases not matched to a gene. The DNA for the CDR3 is TGTGCCAGCAGACCCACAGGGGTGGCGAATTCACCCCTCCACTTT. As protein: CASRPTGVANSPLHF.

This chain joins TRBV7-2 and TRBJ2-5; unclear D gene. The length of the CDR3 is 11 residues. Trimming stripped 11 bases from V and 5 bases from J, with 12 bases between. Germline lookup yields CDR1 SGHTA and CDR2 FQGNSA. The CDR3 nucleotides are TGTGCCGGCCGTCTCGGGGAGACCCAGTACTTC. Translation: CAGRLGETQYF.

The chain has TRBV5-4 and TRBJ2-5; TRBD1 matches at 7 bases. This CDR3 contains 15 residues. The germline CDR1 and CDR2 sequences are SGHNT and YYREEE (reference sequence). With 0 bases clipped from V and 4 bases from J, the junction kept 6 bases outside the gene matches. The CDR3, as DNA: TGTGCCAGCAGCTTGGCCGGGACAGTCCTAGAGACCCAGTACTTC. This encodes CASSLAGTVLETQYF.

The J gene is TRBJ2-1, the V gene TRBV6-6, with 7 bases fitting TRBD1. This CDR3 comprises 14 residues. V was pared by 11 bases and J by 7 bases, with 14 bases of the junction left unmatched. Per the germline V gene, CDR1 is MNHNY and CDR2 is SVGAGI (reference sequence). In DNA form, the CDR3 reads TGTGCCGGCGCCTCCGGGACAGCTACAAATGAGCAGTTCTTC. It codes for CAGASGTATNEQFF.